Listed below are T cell receptor beta chains from one sample, sequenced in a study of blood T cell repertoires in COVID-19. Assay used: immunoSEQ multiplex PCR; TCRdb lists only in-frame clones, some missing. The data show more than 20,000 clones, roughly 82% seen once. The sequencing sample was made of peripheral blood. The receptors derive from a human donor with active COVID-19. The donor label of this sample is uncertain. Both conserved end residues are part of each CDR3. Each record gives: clone size, V gene, J gene, D gene, CDR3 protein, CDR3 DNA. A D gene is named only where the DNA matches it firmly. Clone size is not always given. Where it is, it says once, few, many or a class for expanded clones.

few	TRBV29-1	TRBJ1-4	TRBD1	CSVGTGGDGEKLFF	TGCAGCGTTGGGACAGGGGGAGATGGCGAAAAACTGTTTTTT
NA	TRBV24-1	TRBJ2-5	TRBD1	CATSDRTGGSLGTQYF	TGTGCCACCAGTGACCGGACAGGGGGCAGTTTAGGGACCCAGTACTTC
NA	TRBV4-1	TRBJ1-5	TRBD1	CASSQEAPGTDSNQPQHF	TGCGCCAGCAGCCAAGAGGCCCCAGGGACAGATAGCAATCAGCCCCAGCATTTT
NA	TRBV7-2	TRBJ2-7	TRBD2	CASSLEEAGVEQYF	TGTGCCAGCAGCTTAGAAGAAGCGGGAGTCGAGCAGTACTTC
few	TRBV20-1	TRBJ2-1	NA	CSARAGTGQFF	TGCAGTGCTAGAGCGGGTACCGGGCAGTTCTTC
NA	TRBV2	TRBJ2-1	NA	CASSDSAYNEQFF	TGTGCCAGCAGTGACAGCGCCTACAATGAGCAGTTCTTC
NA	TRBV4-1	TRBJ2-5	TRBD2	CASSQQWAGTSGAETQYF	TGCGCCAGCAGCCAGCAGTGGGCTGGGACTAGCGGAGCCGAGACCCAGTACTTC
NA	TRBV24-1	TRBJ2-7	NA	CATSDPQEGGGAYEQYF	TGTGCCACCAGTGACCCTCAGGAGGGCGGAGGGGCCTACGAGCAGTACTTC
NA	TRBV6-5	TRBJ2-3	NA	CASSPTINPADTQYF	TGTGCCAGCAGTCCCACTATTAACCCTGCAGATACGCAGTATTTT
NA	TRBV19	TRBJ2-7	TRBD2	CASSNRGLAGVRGSYEQYF	TGTGCCAGTAGTAACCGAGGACTAGCGGGAGTCCGAGGGTCCTACGAGCAGTACTTC
NA	TRBV23-1	TRBJ2-7	NA	CASSQSDSPYEQYF	TGCGCCAGCAGTCAGTCCGACAGTCCCTACGAGCAGTACTTC
NA	TRBV18	TRBJ2-1	NA	CASSPKQSSYNEQFF	TGTGCCAGCTCACCAAAACAGAGCTCCTACAATGAGCAGTTCTTC
once	TRBV7-8	TRBJ2-1	TRBD1	CASSLRDRYNEQFF	TGTGCCAGCAGCTTAAGGGACAGGTACAATGAGCAGTTCTTC
NA	TRBV9	TRBJ2-7	NA	CASSVDGYEQYF	TGTGCCAGCAGCGTAGACGGCTACGAGCAGTACTTC
NA	TRBV5-4	TRBJ1-2	NA	CASSLQEEEIGNYGYTF	TGTGCCAGCAGCTTGCAGGAGGAGGAAATCGGGAACTATGGCTACACCTTC
NA	TRBV27	TRBJ2-2	NA	CASSLRGAATGELFF	TGTGCCAGCAGTTTACGCGGGGCGGCCACCGGGGAGCTGTTTTTT
NA	TRBV5-4	TRBJ1-1	NA	CASSPELNTEAFF	TGTGCCAGCTCCCCAGAATTGAACACTGAAGCTTTCTTT
NA	TRBV5-1	TRBJ2-3	NA	CASSLAGWPADTQYF	TGCGCCAGCAGCTTGGCGGGGTGGCCCGCAGATACGCAGTATTTT
NA	TRBV9	TRBJ2-3	TRBD2	CASSAASGIPDTQYF	TGTGCCAGCAGCGCGGCTAGCGGGATCCCAGATACGCAGTATTTT
NA	TRBV9	TRBJ1-6	NA	CASSVGGQNSPLHF	TGTGCCAGCAGCGTAGGGGGACAAAATTCACCCCTCCACTTT
once	TRBV5-6	TRBJ2-5	TRBD1	CASSMGQVDYF	TGTGCCAGCAGCATGGGACAGGTCGACTACTTC
NA	TRBV25-1	TRBJ1-1	TRBD1	CASSPTGMNTEAFF	TGTGCCAGCAGCCCGACAGGGATGAACACTGAAGCTTTCTTT
NA	TRBV6-4	TRBJ2-5	TRBD2	CASSAPGTRLGTQYF	TGTGCCAGCAGTGCCCCCGGGACTAGATTAGGTACCCAGTACTTC
NA	TRBV9	TRBJ2-1	TRBD2	CASSLTSGYSYNEQFF	TGTGCCAGCAGCCTGACTAGCGGATACTCCTACAATGAGCAGTTCTTC
few	TRBV7-9	TRBJ1-2	TRBD1	CASSSGQGNYGYTF	TGTGCCAGCAGCTCGGGACAGGGAAACTATGGCTACACCTTC
NA	TRBV9	TRBJ2-3	TRBD2	CASSASGSLGTQYF	TGTGCCAGCTCGGCTAGCGGGAGCCTCGGTACGCAGTATTTT
NA	TRBV5-1	TRBJ1-3	TRBD1	CASRHDRGPGNTIYF	TGCGCCAGCAGACACGACAGGGGGCCTGGAAACACCATATATTTT
few	TRBV4-1	TRBJ2-2	NA	CASSQTKGERGRELFF	TGCGCCAGCAGCCAAACCAAAGGGGAACGCGGCAGGGAGCTGTTTTTT
NA	TRBV29-1	TRBJ1-1	NA	CSVGDTWNTEAFF	TGCAGCGTGGGGGACACTTGGAACACTGAAGCTTTCTTT
NA	TRBV19	TRBJ1-2	TRBD1	CAIQRGLDGYTF	TGTGCCATTCAAAGGGGGCTCGATGGCTACACCTTC
few	TRBV4-1	TRBJ2-5	NA	CASSQDPPGQETQYF	TGCGCCAGCAGCCAAGATCCCCCAGGCCAAGAGACCCAGTACTTC
NA	TRBV27	TRBJ1-4	TRBD1	CASGQGAPTNEKLFF	TGTGCCAGTGGACAGGGGGCCCCAACTAATGAAAAACTGTTTTTT
NA	TRBV4-3	TRBJ1-5	NA	CASSQLPQGNQPQHF	TGCGCCAGCAGCCAACTACCTCAGGGGAATCAGCCCCAGCATTTT
NA	TRBV7-9	TRBJ2-2	TRBD2	CASSLEGGPDTGELFF	TGTGCCAGCAGCTTAGAGGGAGGGCCCGACACCGGGGAGCTGTTTTTT
NA	TRBV6-2/TRBV6-3	TRBJ1-1	TRBD1	CASSCGLGTGMVNTEAFF	TGTGCCAGCAGTTGCGGACTCGGGACAGGGATGGTGAACACTGAAGCTTTCTTT
NA	TRBV18	TRBJ2-4	NA	CASSPSGQHGIQYF	TGTGCCAGCTCACCGAGCGGGCAGCACGGCATTCAGTACTTC
once	TRBV7-2	TRBJ2-1	TRBD2	CASSLSPGLAGGPFNEQFF	TGTGCCAGCAGCTTATCTCCGGGACTAGCGGGAGGGCCCTTCAATGAGCAGTTCTTC
NA	TRBV3-1/TRBV3-2	TRBJ2-1	NA	CASSQGGLRFF	TGTGCCAGCAGCCAAGGCGGGTTAAGGTTCTTC
NA	TRBV7-6	TRBJ1-1	TRBD1	CASSVRTGANTEAFF	TGTGCCAGCAGCGTTAGGACAGGGGCGAACACTGAAGCTTTCTTT
medium-sized	TRBV6-5	TRBJ1-1	NA	CASSYSWAEAFF	TGTGCCAGCAGTTATAGCTGGGCTGAAGCTTTCTTT
NA	TRBV21-1	TRBJ2-2	NA	CASSKYGAMREGCTGELFF	TGTGCCAGCAGCAAATATGGAGCGATGCGGGAGGGCTGCACCGGGGAGCTGTTTTTT
once	TRBV9	TRBJ1-1	TRBD1	CASSVATGWPEAFF	TGTGCCAGCAGCGTAGCGACAGGGTGGCCTGAAGCTTTCTTT
NA	TRBV5-1	TRBJ2-5	NA	CASSFSPSTEETQYF	TGCGCCAGCAGCTTTAGTCCTAGCACGGAAGAGACCCAGTACTTC
once	TRBV6-2/TRBV6-3	TRBJ2-7	NA	CASSPEVLFHEQYF	TGTGCCAGCAGCCCCGAGGTCCTATTCCACGAGCAGTACTTC
NA	TRBV6-5	TRBJ1-1	NA	CASSYSSQVVNTEAFF	TGTGCCAGCAGTTACTCAAGTCAGGTAGTGAACACTGAAGCTTTCTTT
NA	TRBV10-3	TRBJ1-2	NA	CAISEGTPYGYTF	TGTGCCATCAGTGAGGGTACTCCCTATGGCTACACCTTC
NA	TRBV4-1	TRBJ2-7	TRBD1	CASSQTPGQYYEQYF	TGCGCCAGCAGCCAGACACCGGGACAGTACTACGAGCAGTACTTC
NA	TRBV19	TRBJ2-7	NA	CASSIVGQRGYEQYF	TGTGCCAGTAGTATAGTCGGTCAGAGGGGGTACGAGCAGTACTTC
NA	TRBV9	TRBJ1-3	NA	CASGRASSGNTIYF	TGTGCCAGCGGCAGGGCCAGCTCTGGAAACACCATATATTTT
once	TRBV2	TRBJ2-1	TRBD2	CASSDLAGGPYEQFF	TGTGCCAGCAGTGACTTAGCGGGAGGGCCCTATGAGCAGTTCTTC
few	TRBV28	TRBJ2-2	NA	CASVTGMNTGELFF	TGTGCCAGCGTCACAGGGATGAACACCGGGGAGCTGTTTTTT
NA	TRBV4-3	TRBJ1-2	NA	CASSPRGTAELGGYTF	TGCGCCAGCAGCCCAAGGGGTACAGCTGAGTTGGGTGGCTACACCTTC
NA	TRBV5-1	TRBJ1-2	NA	CASSPDTFNYGYTF	TGCGCCAGCAGCCCAGACACTTTTAACTATGGCTACACCTTC
NA	TRBV7-8	TRBJ2-7	TRBD2	CASSLEVGGSEQYF	TGTGCCAGCAGCTTGGAGGTCGGGGGGAGTGAGCAGTACTTC
NA	TRBV23-1	TRBJ2-7	TRBD1	CATLSGQGIHYEQYF	TGCGCCACCTTATCGGGACAGGGGATCCACTACGAGCAGTACTTC
NA	TRBV5-1	TRBJ2-5	TRBD1	CASSSKPGQGYQETQYF	TGCGCCAGCAGTTCAAAACCGGGACAGGGGTACCAAGAGACCCAGTACTTC
NA	TRBV19	TRBJ2-7	NA	CASSIAGGESSYEQYF	TGTGCCAGTAGTATAGCTGGCGGGGAGAGCTCCTACGAGCAGTACTTC